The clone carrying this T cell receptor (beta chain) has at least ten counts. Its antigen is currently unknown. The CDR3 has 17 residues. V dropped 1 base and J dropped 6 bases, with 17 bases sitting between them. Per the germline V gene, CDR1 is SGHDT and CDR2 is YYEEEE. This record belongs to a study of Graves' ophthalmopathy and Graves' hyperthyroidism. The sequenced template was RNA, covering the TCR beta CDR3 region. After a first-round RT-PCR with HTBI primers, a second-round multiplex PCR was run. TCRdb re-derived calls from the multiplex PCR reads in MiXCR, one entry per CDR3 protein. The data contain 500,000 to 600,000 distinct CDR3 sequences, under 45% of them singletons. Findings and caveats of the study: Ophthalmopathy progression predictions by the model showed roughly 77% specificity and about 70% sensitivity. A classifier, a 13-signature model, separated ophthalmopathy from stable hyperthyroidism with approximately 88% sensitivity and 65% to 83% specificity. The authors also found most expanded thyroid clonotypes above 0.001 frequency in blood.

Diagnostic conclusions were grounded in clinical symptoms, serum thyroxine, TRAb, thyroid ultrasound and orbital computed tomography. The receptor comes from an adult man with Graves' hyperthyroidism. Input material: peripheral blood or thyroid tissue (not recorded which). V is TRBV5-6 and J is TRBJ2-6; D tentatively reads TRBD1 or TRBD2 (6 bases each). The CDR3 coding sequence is TGTGCCAGCAGCTTGAGGAAGGGGGGCATTGAGGCCAACGTCCTGACTTTC. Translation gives CASSLRKGGIEANVLTF.